The present T cell receptor (beta chain) was sequenced within a study of naive and memory T cell subsets. Study-level findings and limits: Gini index rose across naive, CM, EM and EMRA in CD4 and CD8. Each distinct alpha or beta sequence counts as one clonotype. Naive repertoires, especially CD8, held a few larger clonotypes, possibly memory cells re-expressing CD45RA.

Four subsets defined by CD45RA and CD27 were sorted after CD3, CD4, CD8 and live/dead staining. Details on this clonotype: The antigen is not known.

Two oligonucleotides, mixed equimolar, formed the beta constant-region primer covering TRBC1 and TRBC2. Nested alpha and beta constant-region primers with the SP2 primer drove four PCR rounds on ligated cDNA. Ligation attached a single-stranded oligonucleotide with a 12-nucleotide UMI and the SP2 primer to the cDNA 3' end. MiXCR was run by TCRdb on the UMI-ligation and nested PCR reads, yielding one entry per CDR3 protein. Among approximately 150,000 distinct CDR3 sequences listed, 15% to 20% were seen once. The CDR3 is 15 amino acids. The V segment lost 2 bases and the J segment 8 bases; nucleotides outside the gene matches: 6. Germline V gene sequence: CDR1 SGHNT, CDR2 YYREEE (reference sequence).

The chain is built from TRBV5-4 and TRBJ2-1; 11 bases are shared with TRBD2. This TCR was sampled from a human donor in good health. The sequencing input was naive CD8+ T cells from blood. This chain's CDR3 is CASSLVLAGADEQFF. The CDR3, as DNA: TGTGCCAGCAGCTTAGTACTAGCGGGAGCCGATGAGCAGTTCTTC.